The entry below gives a single TCR beta chain sequence along with its context. Germline CDR1 reads ENHRY; CDR2 reads SYGVKD. V lost 8 bases to trimming and J lost 7 bases, with 11 bases between them. The CDR3 is 12 amino acids. TCRdb's copy holds only in-frame clones and misses some; the assay was immunoSEQ multiplex PCR. The sample has about 70,000 clones; more than 75% are singletons. This sample was taken from a study of blood T cell repertoires in COVID-19. Sequenced material: peripheral blood. The gene calls are TRBV10-3 and TRBJ1-4, with a weak D call TRBD1 (5 bases). The receptor comes from a human donor in a cohort sampled during active COVID-19. The CDR3 loop is CAIGGDGEKLFF. The CDR3 coding sequence is TGTGCCATCGGAGGGGACGGTGAAAAACTGTTTTTT.